A single sample gave rise to the 14 T cell receptor beta chains below, sequenced in a study of blood T cell repertoires in COVID-19. Here immunoSEQ multiplex PCR was the method, and the copy in TCRdb shows in-frame clones only, minus some. The sample has 100,000 to 150,000 clones; 70% to 75% are singletons. Specimen: peripheral blood. The origin of the receptors is a man aged 55-75 years with acute or convalescent COVID-19.

The chain uses TRBV5-6 and TRBJ2-7; 7 bases map to TRBD1. Per germline, CDR1 SGHDT and CDR2 YYEEEE. J was trimmed by 2 bases and V by 4 bases; bases with no gene match: 6. This CDR3 comprises 14 residues. This chain's CDR3 is CASSPYRGAYEQYF. CDR3 in DNA: TGTGCCAGCAGCCCATACAGGGGTGCCTACGAGCAGTACTTC. The whole variable domain, remainder taken from reference TRBV5-6 and TRBJ2-7, is DAGVTQSPTHLIKTRGQQVTLRCSPKSGHDTVSWYQQALGQGPQFIFQYYEEEERQRGNFPDRFSGHQFPNYSSELNVNALLLGDSALYLCASSPYRGAYEQYFGPGTRLTVT.

The chain recombines TRBV7-9 with TRBJ2-5; the match to TRBD2 covers 7 bases. CDR1 is SEHNR, CDR2 FQNEAQ, per germline (reference sequence). V lost 2 bases to trimming and J lost 4 bases; unmatched junction nucleotides: 7. The CDR3 runs to 15 residues. The CDR3 DNA reads as TGTGCCAGCAGCTTAACGGCGGGAGTTTCAGAGACCCAGTACTTC. Protein: CASSLTAGVSETQYF.

The V and J genes are TRBV7-9 and TRBJ2-5, with 13 bases that match TRBD2. V shed 6 bases, J shed 5 bases, and the junction held 9 bases outside the gene matches. Germline values: CDR1 SEHNR, CDR2 FQNEAQ (reference sequence). The CDR3 is 16 amino acids. The DNA for the CDR3 is TGTGCCAGCAGTACCGGACTAGCGGGAGAGTTGGAGACCCAGTACTTC. This gives the protein CASSTGLAGELETQYF.

V and J are TRBV5-6 and TRBJ1-1; 7 bases line up with TRBD1. The CDR3 covers 15 residues. With V trimmed by 5 bases and J by 0 bases, 7 bases remained unmatched. Per germline, CDR1 SGHDT and CDR2 YYEEEE. The DNA of the CDR3 is TGTGCCAGCAGTGGACAGGAGCTCATGAACACTGAAGCTTTCTTT. Its protein product is CASSGQELMNTEAFF.

This sequence joins TRBV7-3 and TRBJ2-3; TRBD1 is a possible D gene (6 bases). V was pared by 8 bases and J by 2 bases, with 11 bases between. Per germline, CDR1 SGHTA and CDR2 FQGTGA. The CDR3 spans 13 residues. The CDR3 DNA follows: TGTGCCAGCGGCAACAGGGCCACAGATACGCAGTATTTT. This codes for CASGNRATDTQYF.

V gene TRBV2 combines with J gene TRBJ2-2; 9 bases are a match to TRBD1. Germline-derived CDR1 and CDR2 are SNHLY and FYNNEI. The CDR3 has 15 amino acids. J gave up 6 bases and V 4 bases, and 6 bases lay outside the gene matches. The chain's CDR3 is CASSGGTGYAGELFF. DNA of the CDR3: TGTGCCAGCAGTGGCGGGACAGGGTACGCCGGGGAGCTGTTTTTT.

This clone was observed a handful of times. This chain connects TRBV9 to TRBJ1-2; TRBD1 agrees at 7 bases. Germline loops: CDR1 SGDLS, CDR2 YYNGEE. Trimming at V came to 0 bases and at J to 8 bases, leaving 7 bases not matched to a gene. The CDR3 is made up of 14 amino acids. CDR3 coding DNA: TGTGCCAGCAGCGTAGAAAACGACAGGGAAGGCTACACCTTC. It encodes CASSVENDREGYTF.

This clone was recorded once. The CDR3 DNA is TGTGCCAGCAGTTTGACGGGTCTCTCCCCCTACAATGAGCAGTTCTTC. It yields the protein CASSLTGLSPYNEQFF. The gene calls are TRBV27 and TRBJ2-1; D is undetermined. Trimming took 3 bases from V and 2 from J, leaving 14 bases between them. The germline V gene has CDR1 MNHEY and CDR2 SMNVEV (reference sequence). This CDR3 contains 16 residues.

This chain links TRBV30 with TRBJ1-4, with D unresolved. CDR1 is GTSNPN and CDR2 is SVGIG in the germline V gene (reference sequence). V lost 3 bases to trimming and J lost 4 bases, with 15 bases between them. This CDR3 spans 15 amino acids. The CDR3, as DNA: TGTGCCTGGAGATCCGTCGGCGGTTTTAATGAAAAACTGTTTTTT. Protein product: CAWRSVGGFNEKLFF.

CDR3 region: CAWRQFGLAGFSESGELFF. DNA of the CDR3: TGTGCCTGGAGACAATTTGGACTAGCGGGATTTTCGGAATCCGGGGAGCTGTTTTTT. The chain carries TRBV30 and TRBJ2-2; 12 nucleotides match TRBD2. CDR1 and CDR2 from the germline V gene are GTSNPN and SVGIG (reference sequence). V lost 3 bases to trimming and J lost 6 bases; unmatched junction nucleotides: 17. The length of the CDR3 is 19 residues.

This chain links TRBV3-1 (or the pseudogene TRBV3-2) with TRBJ2-3; TRBD2 matches at 8 bases. Germline CDR1 and CDR2: LGHDT and YNNKEL (reference sequence). The V and J ends lost 4 bases and 7 bases, in that order; junction bases with no gene match: 10. The CDR3 contains 15 residues. In DNA form, the CDR3 reads TGTGCCAGCAGCCCCGGGGGGGCGCGGGTGAATACGCAGTATTTT. It yields the protein CASSPGGARVNTQYF.

The J gene is TRBJ1-2, the V gene TRBV13, with D unresolved. This CDR3 spans 14 amino acids. Trimming took 8 bases from V and 5 from J, leaving 18 bases between them. Germline-derived CDR1 and CDR2 are PRHDT and FYEKMQ (reference sequence). The CDR3 loop reads CASERTGRGYGYTF. The CDR3 DNA sequence: TGTGCCAGCGAGAGGACTGGGAGAGGGTATGGCTACACCTTC.

This clone was detected only a few times. The chain carries TRBV30 and TRBJ2-1; D is unclear. V was cut by 2 bases and J by 2 bases, with 10 bases left in between. This CDR3 has 14 amino acids. Germline V gene data show CDR1 as GTSNPN and CDR2 as SVGIG (reference sequence). The CDR3 DNA reads TGTGCCTGGAGTCAGTTAGCTCCCTACAATGAGCAGTTCTTC. This translates into CAWSQLAPYNEQFF.

The chain links TRBV6-2 or TRBV6-3 to TRBJ1-2; D remains ambiguous. CDR3 length: 12 residues. Germline V CDR1 and CDR2: MNHEY, SVGEGT. Trimming left V 5 bases short and J 8 bases short, with 12 bases between. The CDR3 region is CASSDRTAGYTF. The CDR3 DNA reads TGTGCCAGCAGTGATCGGACTGCCGGCTACACCTTC.